Listed below are T cell receptor beta chains from one sample, sequenced in a study of blood T cell repertoires in COVID-19. Generated by immunoSEQ multiplex PCR, the TCRdb table keeps only in-frame clones and is missing some. There are about 410,000 clones in the sample; about 89% occur only once, and approximately 1.5% lies in the top ten. The sequenced material came from peripheral blood. The receptors were gathered from a woman aged 40-49 years with COVID-19, enrolled during active disease. Both conserved end residues are part of each CDR3. Fields, in order: J gene, V gene, clone size, D gene, CDR3 DNA, CDR3 protein. D genes are given only for firm matches. Clone size is given for some rows only: seen once, a few or many times, or a class if the clone is expanded.

J gene: TRBJ1-3
V gene: TRBV6-5
clone size: .
D gene: .
CDR3 DNA: TGTGCCAGCAGTTACAGTACGAGCTCTGGAAACACCATATATTTT
CDR3 protein: CASSYSTSSGNTIYF

J gene: TRBJ2-7
V gene: TRBV2
clone size: .
D gene: .
CDR3 DNA: TGTGCCAGCTTCTTGGGGCCAAACCACTACGAGCAGTACTTC
CDR3 protein: CASFLGPNHYEQYF

J gene: TRBJ1-2
V gene: TRBV30
clone size: .
D gene: .
CDR3 DNA: TGTGCCTGGAGTGTGTCAGGGGCGTGGGGCTACACCTTC
CDR3 protein: CAWSVSGAWGYTF

J gene: TRBJ1-2
V gene: TRBV5-6
clone size: few
D gene: .
CDR3 DNA: TGTGCCAGCAGCTTGGCCGGGGGGACTCCAAAAAACTATGGCTACACCTTC
CDR3 protein: CASSLAGGTPKNYGYTF

J gene: TRBJ1-1
V gene: TRBV28
clone size: .
D gene: .
CDR3 DNA: TGTGCCAGCAGTTTGGCCGAACAGAACACTGAAGCTTTCTTT
CDR3 protein: CASSLAEQNTEAFF

J gene: TRBJ1-2
V gene: TRBV6-2/TRBV6-3
clone size: .
D gene: TRBD1
CDR3 DNA: TGTGCCAGCAGTTACGCCGGGACAGGGGTGCCCTATTATGGCTACACCTTC
CDR3 protein: CASSYAGTGVPYYGYTF

J gene: TRBJ1-1
V gene: TRBV4-3
clone size: once
D gene: TRBD1
CDR3 DNA: TGCGCCAGCAACGACAGGGGGATGAACACTGAAGCTTTCTTT
CDR3 protein: CASNDRGMNTEAFF

J gene: TRBJ1-6
V gene: TRBV28
clone size: once
D gene: .
CDR3 DNA: TGTGCCAGCAGACGACAGATCAATTCACCCCTCCACTTT
CDR3 protein: CASRRQINSPLHF

J gene: TRBJ1-5
V gene: TRBV19
clone size: once
D gene: .
CDR3 DNA: TGTGCCAGTGTCAAACTGGGGCAGAGTAATCAGCCCCAGCATTTT
CDR3 protein: CASVKLGQSNQPQHF

J gene: TRBJ2-7
V gene: TRBV7-2
clone size: .
D gene: TRBD2
CDR3 DNA: TGTGCCAGCAGCTTGCGCCGGGGGGACCTCTACGAGCAGTACTTC
CDR3 protein: CASSLRRGDLYEQYF

J gene: TRBJ2-1
V gene: TRBV27
clone size: once
D gene: .
CDR3 DNA: TGTGCCAGCAGTAAATGGATCCCCCCCCGGGATGAGCAGTTCTTC
CDR3 protein: CASSKWIPPRDEQFF

J gene: TRBJ1-2
V gene: TRBV6-5
clone size: .
D gene: TRBD1
CDR3 DNA: TGTGCCAGCAGTAGAGGGGGCGACTATGGCTACACCTTC
CDR3 protein: CASSRGGDYGYTF

J gene: TRBJ2-7
V gene: TRBV12-5
clone size: once
D gene: TRBD2
CDR3 DNA: TGTGCTAGTGGTTTGGTACGTAGCGGGAGCTACGAGCAGTACTTC
CDR3 protein: CASGLVRSGSYEQYF

J gene: TRBJ1-6
V gene: TRBV9
clone size: once
D gene: .
CDR3 DNA: TGTGCCAGCAGCGTAGCGGGACTGATTAATTCACCCCTCCACTTT
CDR3 protein: CASSVAGLINSPLHF

J gene: TRBJ1-1
V gene: TRBV19
clone size: .
D gene: TRBD1
CDR3 DNA: TGTGCCAGTAGCAGCGGGTTGACAGGGGGCCGGAACACTGAAGCTTTCTTT
CDR3 protein: CASSSGLTGGRNTEAFF

J gene: TRBJ1-3
V gene: TRBV19
clone size: .
D gene: TRBD1
CDR3 DNA: TGTGCCAGTAGTCCCACTCTTAGGGACAGTTTTGACTCTGGAAACACCATATATTTT
CDR3 protein: CASSPTLRDSFDSGNTIYF

J gene: TRBJ2-3
V gene: TRBV18
clone size: .
D gene: TRBD1
CDR3 DNA: TGTGCCAGCTCACGACGGACAGGCCGAAGCACAGATACGCAGTATTTT
CDR3 protein: CASSRRTGRSTDTQYF

J gene: TRBJ1-2
V gene: TRBV4-3
clone size: .
D gene: TRBD1
CDR3 DNA: TGCGCCAGCAGCCAAGACCTTCCGTGGGGGACAGTGAACTATGGCTACACCTTC
CDR3 protein: CASSQDLPWGTVNYGYTF

J gene: TRBJ1-1
V gene: TRBV4-1
clone size: .
D gene: TRBD1
CDR3 DNA: TGCGCCAGCAGCCCTTACCGGACAGGCCTGAACACTGAAGCTTTCTTT
CDR3 protein: CASSPYRTGLNTEAFF

J gene: TRBJ1-1
V gene: TRBV5-1
clone size: once
D gene: .
CDR3 DNA: TGCGCCAGCAGCCCACAGGTGAACACTGAAGCTTTCTTT
CDR3 protein: CASSPQVNTEAFF

J gene: TRBJ1-2
V gene: TRBV11-2
clone size: .
D gene: TRBD1
CDR3 DNA: TGTGCCAGCAGCTCGACCACAGGGGGCGGGGGCTACACCTTC
CDR3 protein: CASSSTTGGGGYTF

J gene: TRBJ2-1
V gene: TRBV7-3
clone size: once
D gene: .
CDR3 DNA: TGTGCCAGCAGCTTACCAGGCGTCAATGAGCAGTTCTTC
CDR3 protein: CASSLPGVNEQFF

J gene: TRBJ2-3
V gene: TRBV7-9
clone size: .
D gene: .
CDR3 DNA: TGTGCCAGCGGACAACAGGGCCCCTGGGGTACCACAGATACGCAGTATTTT
CDR3 protein: CASGQQGPWGTTDTQYF

J gene: TRBJ1-1
V gene: TRBV30
clone size: .
D gene: .
CDR3 DNA: TGTGCCTGGAGAGGGACTGCGAACACTGAAGCTTTCTTT
CDR3 protein: CAWRGTANTEAFF

J gene: TRBJ2-7
V gene: TRBV18
clone size: .
D gene: .
CDR3 DNA: TGTGCCAGCACCCGGACAGCTCTCTACGAGCAGTACTTC
CDR3 protein: CASTRTALYEQYF

J gene: TRBJ1-3
V gene: TRBV27
clone size: few
D gene: .
CDR3 DNA: TGTGCCAGCAGTCTTACATATTCGACGGGGAACACCATATATTTT
CDR3 protein: CASSLTYSTGNTIYF

J gene: TRBJ2-7
V gene: TRBV5-1
clone size: few
D gene: .
CDR3 DNA: TGCGCCAGCAGCTTGGACGGGGGGCAAGAGGACGAGCAGTACTTC
CDR3 protein: CASSLDGGQEDEQYF

J gene: TRBJ2-1
V gene: TRBV4-2
clone size: .
D gene: TRBD2
CDR3 DNA: TGTGCCAGCAGCCAAGTTACTAGCGGGGACTACAATGAGCAGTTCTTC
CDR3 protein: CASSQVTSGDYNEQFF

J gene: TRBJ2-5
V gene: TRBV7-3
clone size: .
D gene: .
CDR3 DNA: TGTGCCAGCAGCTTTTCTCCGACAGGCCCAGAGACCCAGTACTTC
CDR3 protein: CASSFSPTGPETQYF

J gene: TRBJ2-3
V gene: TRBV6-6
clone size: .
D gene: TRBD2
CDR3 DNA: TGTGCCAGCAGCTTTGCTAGCGGGAGGCACACAGATACGCAGTATTTT
CDR3 protein: CASSFASGRHTDTQYF

J gene: TRBJ2-1
V gene: TRBV9
clone size: .
D gene: .
CDR3 DNA: TGTGCCAGCAGCGTAGCCGCGGCCTACAATGAGCAGTTCTTC
CDR3 protein: CASSVAAAYNEQFF

J gene: TRBJ2-7
V gene: TRBV10-3
clone size: .
D gene: TRBD1
CDR3 DNA: TGTGCCATCACCGCTGACAGGGCCTACGAGCAGTACTTC
CDR3 protein: CAITADRAYEQYF

J gene: TRBJ2-5
V gene: TRBV5-1
clone size: .
D gene: .
CDR3 DNA: TGCGCCAGCAGCTTATTACCCGGGACAACGCAAGAGACCCAGTACTTC
CDR3 protein: CASSLLPGTTQETQYF

J gene: TRBJ1-5
V gene: TRBV10-3
clone size: .
D gene: .
CDR3 DNA: TGTGCCATCAGTGAGGGGGCGGTATCTAGCAATCAGCCCCAGCATTTT
CDR3 protein: CAISEGAVSSNQPQHF

J gene: TRBJ1-5
V gene: TRBV30
clone size: once
D gene: .
CDR3 DNA: TGTGCCTGGAGTTACGGTAGCAATCAGCCCCAGCATTTT
CDR3 protein: CAWSYGSNQPQHF

J gene: TRBJ1-1
V gene: TRBV2
clone size: .
D gene: TRBD1
CDR3 DNA: TGTGCCAGCAGATTCTACAGGGGACAGGACACTGAAGCTTTCTTT
CDR3 protein: CASRFYRGQDTEAFF

J gene: TRBJ1-2
V gene: TRBV5-8
clone size: once
D gene: TRBD1
CDR3 DNA: TGTGCCAGCAGCCCCTCAAGGACAGGGGGCGTGATCGGCTACACCTTC
CDR3 protein: CASSPSRTGGVIGYTF